This TCR beta chain was recorded in a study of T cell changes during pregnancy in multiple sclerosis. The germline gives CDR1 SGHVT, CDR2 SQSDAQ. Trimming cost V 5 bases and J 4 bases; bases outside gene matches: 10. CDR3 length: 16 residues. The protocol was immunoSEQ multiplex PCR, while the TCRdb copy is restricted to in-frame clones and leaves out a portion. This sample carries under 80,000 clones, around 90% of them seen once, and the ten largest clones take over 1.5%. The source of this sequence is a female donor with multiple sclerosis, enrolled in a pregnancy study. The starting material was peripheral blood, obtained in the first trimester of pregnancy. The rearrangement joins TRBV7-4 to TRBJ2-7, with 11 positions matching TRBD2. CDR3 DNA sequence: TGTGCCAGCAGCGCATGGGGACTAGCGGTTTTTTACGAGCAGTACTTC. Translating gives CASSAWGLAVFYEQYF.